These 10 T cell receptor beta chains share one sample of origin, sequenced in a study of blood T cell repertoires in COVID-19. Clones were read by immunoSEQ multiplex PCR, and TCRdb kept only the in-frame ones, dropping some. This table has about 380,000 clones, 70% to 90% appearing once. The sequenced sample was PBMCs or T cells enriched from blood (not recorded which). Receptor source: a young woman who had recovered from COVID-19.

This clone has only one observation. V usage is TRBV30 and J usage is TRBJ2-7; 8 bases fit TRBD1. CDR3 length equals 14 residues. Looked up from germline, CDR1 is GTSNPN and CDR2 is SVGIG (reference sequence). Trimming took 0 bases from V and 6 from J; bases not matched to a gene: 7. The CDR3 DNA follows: TGTGCCTGGAGTGTACGGCAGGGGGCGGTCGAGCAGTACTTC. Its translation is CAWSVRQGAVEQYF.

V and J are TRBV30 and TRBJ1-1; the D gene is possibly TRBD1 (5 bases). V gave up 1 base and J gave up 1 base, with 10 bases separating them. Per the germline V gene, CDR1 is GTSNPN and CDR2 is SVGIG (reference sequence). This CDR3 is built from 14 residues. In DNA form, the CDR3 reads TGTGCCTGGAGTGAGGGACTTTCGAACACTGAAGCTTTCTTT. It specifies CAWSEGLSNTEAFF.

The gene calls are TRBV3-1 (or the pseudogene TRBV3-2) and TRBJ1-1; D not resolved. Between the trimmed V and J ends, which lost 3 bases and 0 bases, there was a span of 8 bases. The CDR3 extends over 14 amino acids. Germline V gene sequence: CDR1 LGHDT, CDR2 YNNKEL (reference sequence). CDR3 in amino acids: CASSQRAMNTEAFF. CDR3 coding DNA: TGTGCCAGCAGCCAGAGGGCCATGAACACTGAAGCTTTCTTT.

The rearrangement joins TRBV5-1 to TRBJ2-1; D perhaps matches TRBD1 (6 bases). The germline CDR1 and CDR2 sequences are SGHRS and YFSETQ. CDR3 length: 14 amino acids. V dropped 3 bases and J dropped 6 bases, with 13 bases sitting between them. In DNA, the CDR3 is TGCGCCAGCAGCTCAGGGACACCTCCCAATGAGCAGTTCTTC. Protein product: CASSSGTPPNEQFF.

About this clone: A junction boundary mismatches the germline segment, possibly from a read error. The CDR3 here is CASSSGAAVDF. CDR3 nucleotides: TGTGCCAGCAGCTCAGGGGCAGCAGTAGACTTC. The V and J genes are TRBV7-9 and TRBJ2-7, with D possibly matching TRBD1 (6 bases). There are 11 residues in the CDR3. Per germline, CDR1 SEHNR and CDR2 FQNEAQ (reference sequence).

This clone is a singleton in its sample. The chain joins TRBV7-9 to TRBJ1-4, with unresolved D. CDR1 is SEHNR and CDR2 is FQNEAQ in the germline V gene (reference sequence). This CDR3 is built from 12 residues. Deletions cut 7 bases from V and 5 bases from J, with 8 bases between. The CDR3 is CASTPGNEKLFF. The DNA for the CDR3 is TGTGCCAGCACTCCGGGAAATGAAAAACTGTTTTTT.

CDR3 DNA: TGTGCCAGTAGTAATCTGGGACAGGGGATGGGGCCCCAGCATTTT. Its translation is CASSNLGQGMGPQHF. V is TRBV19 and J is TRBJ1-5; 10 bases are shared with TRBD1. There are 15 residues in the CDR3. Germline trimming cut 4 bases from V and 9 bases from J; bases unmatched to any gene: 9. Germline loops: CDR1 LNHDA, CDR2 SQIVND (reference sequence). Drawing the rest from reference TRBV19 and TRBJ1-5, the complete variable domain is DGGITQSPKYLFRKEGQNVTLSCEQNLNHDAMYWYRQDPGQGLRLIYYSQIVNDFQKGDIAEGYSVSREKKESFPLTVTSAQKNPTAFYLCASSNLGQGMGPQHFGDGTRLSIL.

The J gene is TRBJ1-2, the V gene TRBV27; 8 nucleotides agree with TRBD1. The V segment lost 6 bases and the J segment 3 bases; nucleotides outside the gene matches: 3. The CDR3 totals 13 residues. CDR1 is MNHEY, CDR2 SMNVEV, per germline (reference sequence). The DNA of the CDR3 is TGTGCCAGCAGCAGGGGGCAGGACTATGGCTACACCTTC. This codes for CASSRGQDYGYTF.

This clone occurred once. The chain's CDR3 is CAISVRGAVGTEAFF. The CDR3 nucleotides read TGTGCCATCAGTGTAAGGGGCGCGGTAGGAACTGAAGCTTTCTTT. The chain links TRBV10-3 to TRBJ1-1, with D perhaps TRBD1 (5 bases). CDR1 is ENHRY, CDR2 SYGVKD, per germline. V shed 4 bases and J shed 5 bases, with 17 bases lying between them. CDR3 length: 15 amino acids.

This clone has only one observation. The V gene is TRBV24-1, the J gene TRBJ2-7; 7 bases align to TRBD1. V lost 4 bases to trimming and J lost 3 bases; unmatched junction nucleotides: 11. Germline CDR1 KGHDR, CDR2 SFDVKD. The CDR3 length is 16 residues. The CDR3 coding sequence is TGTGCCACCAGTGAAGGGGGCCTACGATGGGACTACGAGCAGTACTTC. It yields the protein CATSEGGLRWDYEQYF.